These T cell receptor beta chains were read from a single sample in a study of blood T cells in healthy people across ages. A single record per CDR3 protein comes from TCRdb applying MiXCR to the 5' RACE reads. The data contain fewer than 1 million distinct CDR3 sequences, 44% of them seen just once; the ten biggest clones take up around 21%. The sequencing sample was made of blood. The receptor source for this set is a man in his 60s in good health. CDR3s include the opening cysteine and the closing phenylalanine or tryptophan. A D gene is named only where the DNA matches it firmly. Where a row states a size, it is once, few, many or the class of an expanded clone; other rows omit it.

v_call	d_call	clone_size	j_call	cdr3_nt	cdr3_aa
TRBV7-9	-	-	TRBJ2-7	TGTGCCAGCATGGGGCCCTACTACGAGCAGTACTTC	CASMGPYYEQYF
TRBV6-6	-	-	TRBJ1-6	TGTGCCAGCGGAAGGGAGAGTGGTTCACCCCTCCACTTT	CASGRESGSPLHF
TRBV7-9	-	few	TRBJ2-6	TGTGCCAGCAGCTCCATTATGATGGTGGCTGGGGCCAACGTCCTGACTTTC	CASSSIMMVAGANVLTF
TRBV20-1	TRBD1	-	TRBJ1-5	TGCAGTGCCGGGAAAGGGGGCGATCAGCCCCAGCATTTT	CSAGKGGDQPQHF
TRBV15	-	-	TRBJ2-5	TGTGCCACCAGCAGAGGACTGGATAGGGAGACCCAGTACTTC	CATSRGLDRETQYF
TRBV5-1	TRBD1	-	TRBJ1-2	TGCGCCAGCAGCTTGCAGGGGGCTAACTATGGCTACACCTTC	CASSLQGANYGYTF
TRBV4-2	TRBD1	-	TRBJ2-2	TGCGCCAGCAGCCAAGATTATGGTCTGGGACAGATGTCCAACACCGGGGAGCTGTTTTTT	CASSQDYGLGQMSNTGELFF
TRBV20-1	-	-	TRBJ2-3	TGCAGTGCTAGTAGCGGCAACACAGATACGCAGTATTTT	CSASSGNTDTQYF
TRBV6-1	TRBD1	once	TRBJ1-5	TGTGCCAGCAGTGATACCAGGACAGGTAATAGCAATCAGCCCCAGCATTTT	CASSDTRTGNSNQPQHF
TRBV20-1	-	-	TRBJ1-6	TGCAGTGCTAGCGGGCCTTGGGATCGTAATTCACCCCTCCACTTT	CSASGPWDRNSPLHF
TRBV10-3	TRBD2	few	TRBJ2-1	TGTGCCATCAGTGAGTCAGCGGGGAATGAGCAGTTCTTC	CAISESAGNEQFF
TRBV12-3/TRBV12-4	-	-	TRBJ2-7	TGTGCCAGCAGTTCTCAGGAGGCCGGCGAGCAGTACTTC	CASSSQEAGEQYF
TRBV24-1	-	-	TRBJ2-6	TGTGCCACCAGTAAGGGAAACTCTGGGGCCAACGTCCTGACTTTC	CATSKGNSGANVLTF
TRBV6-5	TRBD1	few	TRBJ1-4	TGTGCCAGCAGGCGTACCGGGACAGGGGATGAAAAACTGTTTTTT	CASRRTGTGDEKLFF
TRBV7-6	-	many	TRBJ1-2	TGTGCCAGCAGCAAAGGGGGGTATGGCTACACCTTC	CASSKGGYGYTF
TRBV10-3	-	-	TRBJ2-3	TGTGCCAGGCGTGATGGGGGCGGAGATACGCAGTATTTT	CARRDGGGDTQYF
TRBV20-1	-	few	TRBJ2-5	TGCAGTGCTAGCACCTTCTCCCAGGACAGCTTCCAAGAGACCCAGTACTTC	CSASTFSQDSFQETQYF
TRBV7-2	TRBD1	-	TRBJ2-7	TGTGCCAGCAGCGTTAGCAGGGGGTCTTCCTACGAGCAGTACTTC	CASSVSRGSSYEQYF
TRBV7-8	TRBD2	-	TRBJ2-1	TGTGCCAGCAGCTTAGATTTGGGACTAGCGGGCAATGAGCAGTTCTTC	CASSLDLGLAGNEQFF
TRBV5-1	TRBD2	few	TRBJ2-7	TGCGCCAGCAGCTTGAATAGCGGGGGGATCTACGAGCAGTACTTC	CASSLNSGGIYEQYF
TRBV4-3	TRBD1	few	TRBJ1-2	TGCGCCAGCAGCCAAGACCGTGGGACAGTAGGTGGCTACACCTTC	CASSQDRGTVGGYTF
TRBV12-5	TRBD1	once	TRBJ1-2	TGTGCTAGTGCCAGAGCCGGGACAGGGGAAGGCTACACCTTC	CASARAGTGEGYTF
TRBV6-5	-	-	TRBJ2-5	TGTGCCAGCAGTGATTCCGGGGGGCAGGAGACCCAGTACTTC	CASSDSGGQETQYF
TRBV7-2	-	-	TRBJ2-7	TGTGCCAGCAGCTTAATTGTCGAGCAGTACTTC	CASSLIVEQYF
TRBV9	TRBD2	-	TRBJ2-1	TGTGCCAGCAGCGGCCCGAGCGGGAGTGGTAAATACAATGAGCAGTTCTTC	CASSGPSGSGKYNEQFF
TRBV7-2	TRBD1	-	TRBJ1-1	TGTGCCAGCAGCTCAGGGGGCATTATTTCGGGAGCTTTCTTT	CASSSGGIISGAFF
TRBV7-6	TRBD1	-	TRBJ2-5	TGTGCCAGCAGCGACCGACAGGGAAAGGCGAAGTCCCAAGAGACCCAGTACTTC	CASSDRQGKAKSQETQYF
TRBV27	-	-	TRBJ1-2	TGTGCCAGCAGTTATGGGACCTTTCCTAACTATGACTACACCTTC	CASSYGTFPNYDYTF
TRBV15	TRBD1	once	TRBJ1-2	TGTGCCACCAGCAGAGAGCGACAGGGAGGTCATGGCTACACCTTC	CATSRERQGGHGYTF
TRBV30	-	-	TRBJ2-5	TGTGCCTGGAACGGGGGCCCAGGTAGTGAGACCCAGTACTTC	CAWNGGPGSETQYF
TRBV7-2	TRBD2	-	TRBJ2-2	TGTGCCAGCAGCTCGCCCGCTAGCGGGGGTCATAACACCGGGGAGCTGTTTTTT	CASSSPASGGHNTGELFF
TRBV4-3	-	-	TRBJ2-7	TGCGCCAGCAGCCAACAGCTTACCTACGAGCAGTACTTC	CASSQQLTYEQYF
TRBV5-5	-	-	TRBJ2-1	TGTGCCAGCAGCTACGCGAGCTCCTACAATGAGCAGTTCTTC	CASSYASSYNEQFF
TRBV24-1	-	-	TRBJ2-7	TGTGCCACCAGTGATTTCGGCAGGGAAATCCGATACGAGCAGTACTTC	CATSDFGREIRYEQYF
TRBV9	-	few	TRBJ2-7	TGTGCCACCAACGCGGACGGGGGATATGAGCAGTACTTC	CATNADGGYEQYF
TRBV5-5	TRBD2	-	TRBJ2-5	TGTGCCAGCAGCTTATTCCCCCCGGGACTAGCGGGGATGTACCAAGAGACCCAGTACTTC	CASSLFPPGLAGMYQETQYF
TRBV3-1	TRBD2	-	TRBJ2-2	TGTGCCAGTCGGACTAGCGGGGGGACGAACACCGGGGAGCTGTTTTTT	CASRTSGGTNTGELFF
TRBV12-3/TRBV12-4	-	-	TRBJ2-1	TGTGCCAGCAGTTTAGACCTCTGGGATGAGCAGTTCTTC	CASSLDLWDEQFF
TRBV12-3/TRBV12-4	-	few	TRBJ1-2	TGTGCCAGCAGTTTATCGGCCAGGGATAACTATGGCTACACCTTC	CASSLSARDNYGYTF
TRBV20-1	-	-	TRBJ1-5	TGCAGTGCACCGGACAGATATAGCAATCAGCCCCAGCATTTT	CSAPDRYSNQPQHF
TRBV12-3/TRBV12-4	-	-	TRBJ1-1	TGTGCCAGCAGCGAGGGACACGTGAACACTGAAGCTTTCTTT	CASSEGHVNTEAFF
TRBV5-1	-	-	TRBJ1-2	TGCGCCAGCAGCTTGGCTGGGGAGCATGGCTACACCTTC	CASSLAGEHGYTF
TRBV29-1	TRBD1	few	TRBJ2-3	TGCAGCGTTGACTGGGGACAGACGACAGATACGCAGTATTTT	CSVDWGQTTDTQYF
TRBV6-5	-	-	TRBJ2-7	TGTGCCAGCAGTTCCGGGTCCGCTCCCTACGAGCAGTACTTC	CASSSGSAPYEQYF
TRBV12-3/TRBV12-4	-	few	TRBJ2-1	TGTGCCAGCAGTTTCCTTGGTTCGGGCGAGCAGTTCTTC	CASSFLGSGEQFF
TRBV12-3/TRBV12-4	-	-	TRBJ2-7	TGTGCCAGCAGTTTAGCGCACACGCAAAAAGAGGCCCAGTACTTC	CASSLAHTQKEAQYF
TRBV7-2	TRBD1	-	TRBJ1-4	TGTGCCAGCAGCTTAGTAGGACAGGCTAGAAATGAAAAACTGTTTTTT	CASSLVGQARNEKLFF
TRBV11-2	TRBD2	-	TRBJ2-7	TGTGCCAGCAGCACCACCCGGGGGGTCTACGAGCAGTACTTC	CASSTTRGVYEQYF
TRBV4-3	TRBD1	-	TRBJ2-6	TGCGCCAGCAGCCAAGCAGCCGGGACAGCCGACTCTGGGGCCGACGTCCTGACTTTC	CASSQAAGTADSGADVLTF
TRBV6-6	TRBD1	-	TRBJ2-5	TGTGCCAGCAGCGGAACCCTAGACAGGGCTGAGGAGACCCAGTACTTC	CASSGTLDRAEETQYF
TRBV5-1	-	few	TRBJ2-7	TGCGCCAGCACTGCTAGGGGAGGCTCCTACGAGCAGTACTTC	CASTARGGSYEQYF
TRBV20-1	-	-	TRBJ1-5	TGCAGTGCTAGATCCCCCCAGGGTGGGAGCAATCAGCCCCAGCATTTT	CSARSPQGGSNQPQHF